This paragraph reports one T cell receptor (beta chain). One entry per CDR3 protein results from TCRdb running MiXCR on the 5' RACE reads. The table records nearly 100,000 distinct CDR3 sequences, under 20% of them present only once. The entry originates in a study of T cells of healthy individuals. Germline CDR1 SEHNR, CDR2 FQNEAQ (reference sequence). V was trimmed by 2 bases and J by 3 bases, leaving 16 bases between them. The CDR3 sequence is 16 residues long. The chain uses TRBV7-9 and TRBJ2-5, with D possibly called TRBD1 or TRBD2 (6 bases each). The sequence was collected from a human donor in good health. The CDR3 coding sequence is TGTGCCAGCAGCTTATCTGCCGGGGGCTTCGAAGAGACCCAGTACTTC. Translation gives CASSLSAGGFEETQYF.